The rows below give T cell receptor beta chains drawn from one sample of a study of cytomegalovirus exposure and HLA in healthy donors. Here immunoSEQ multiplex PCR was the method, and the copy in TCRdb shows in-frame clones only, minus some. The sample records tens of thousands of clones, 91% being singletons. The sample was PBMCs. These receptors all stem from a man between 18 and 35 years old in good health and CMV-seronegative. Both conserved end residues are part of each CDR3. Fields, in order: V gene, J gene, D gene, CDR3 protein. A D gene is named only where the DNA matches it firmly.

TRBV30	TRBJ1-1	NA	CAWSLGGNTEAFF
TRBV11-2	TRBJ1-1	NA	CASSPRRVSMNTEAFF
TRBV27	TRBJ1-1	NA	CASGAGSLGNTEAFF
TRBV5-5	TRBJ1-3	NA	CASSWTVLAGNTIYF
TRBV7-9	TRBJ2-3	TRBD1	CANAQGDTQYF
TRBV15	TRBJ2-3	NA	CATSRQGRLRDTQYF
TRBV19	TRBJ2-1	TRBD1	CASSETGSSYNEQFF
TRBV10-3	TRBJ1-1	NA	CAISVGSNTEAFF
TRBV18	TRBJ1-5	NA	CASSPPTSRSQHF
TRBV29-1	TRBJ1-4	TRBD1	CSAQGANEKLFF
TRBV7-3	TRBJ1-4	NA	CASSPTGNANEKLFF
TRBV7-2	TRBJ2-2	TRBD2	CASSLFGGGGGELFF
TRBV5-1	TRBJ2-1	TRBD2	CASSLVLAGGEQFF
TRBV18	TRBJ2-5	NA	CASSPLTRSKVETQYF
TRBV11-2	TRBJ2-7	NA	CASSPIRQIHGNSYEQYF
TRBV30	TRBJ1-5	NA	CAWSGDSLGNQPQHF
TRBV28	TRBJ2-7	TRBD2	CASSLGGASGFSYEQYF
TRBV28	TRBJ2-2	NA	CASSLIKQGIYTGELFF
TRBV4-1	TRBJ2-5	NA	CASSHSRAVVETQYF
TRBV9	TRBJ2-1	TRBD2	CASSKAGGEQFF
TRBV30	TRBJ2-1	NA	CAWSVQANEQFF
TRBV6-4	TRBJ2-1	NA	CASSASGSSYNEQFF
TRBV5-1	TRBJ2-1	NA	CASSLLVDYNEQFF
TRBV7-2	TRBJ2-4	TRBD2	CASSFLAGGAKNIQYF
TRBV10-3	TRBJ1-1	NA	CAIRDIDEAFF
TRBV27	TRBJ1-4	NA	CASSSYLPGNEKLFF
TRBV10-2	TRBJ1-1	NA	CASSERQNAFF
TRBV6-5	TRBJ2-1	NA	CASSYSHIPYNEQFF
TRBV7-2	TRBJ1-5	NA	CASSPSNGPQHF
TRBV1	TRBJ2-5	NA	CTSSQDPPSGSWETQYF
TRBV4-3	TRBJ2-1	TRBD1	CASTFDGTGGNEQFF
TRBV5-1	TRBJ2-2	NA	CASSSERPGELFF
TRBV11-2	TRBJ2-7	TRBD1	CASSLISRTGTEQYF
TRBV6-5	TRBJ2-1	NA	CASSKTSATEQFF
TRBV5-1	TRBJ2-2	NA	CASSLEGGLGELFF
TRBV27	TRBJ2-3	TRBD2	CASSLRTSGRTDTQYF
TRBV28	TRBJ2-3	TRBD2	CASNPLAGGTDTQYF
TRBV7-2	TRBJ1-2	NA	CASSLLVGHYGYTF
TRBV25-1	TRBJ2-7	NA	CASSPVWFEQYF
TRBV7-9	TRBJ2-2	TRBD2	CASSQGLAGAGELFF
TRBV10-2	TRBJ2-1	TRBD1	CASSDPTGAYNEQFF
TRBV10-3	TRBJ2-2	TRBD2	CAIRREGTSGLMSTGELFF
TRBV28	TRBJ1-1	TRBD1	CASTGDRVIAEAFF
TRBV11-2	TRBJ2-2	NA	CASSLDRTGNTGELFF